This passage covers 27 T cell receptor beta chains from one sample sequenced in a study of blood T cell repertoires in COVID-19. The table came from immunoSEQ multiplex PCR; TCRdb's copy has only in-frame clones and leaves some out. The sample holds about 190,000 clones, 82% seen once. The sequencing input was peripheral blood. These receptors came from a woman in her sixties or seventies with COVID-19, enrolled during active disease.

J is TRBJ1-1 and V is TRBV27, with D possibly TRBD1 on 5 matching bases. Germline values: CDR1 MNHEY, CDR2 SMNVEV (reference sequence). Trimming removed 5 bases from V and 2 bases from J, with 12 bases in between. This CDR3 contains 14 residues. The CDR3 bases are TGTGCCAGCAGTCTCTTCGACAGAAACACTGAAGCTTTCTTT. Its translation is CASSLFDRNTEAFF.

This chain uses TRBV6-5 with TRBJ1-5; TRBD1 aligns across 7 bases. Germline lookup yields CDR1 MNHEY and CDR2 SVGAGI. This CDR3 has 14 residues. The V gene end was trimmed by 10 bases and the J gene end by 4 bases; junction bases not matched to a gene: 10. The CDR3 protein is CAIRDSPENQPQHF. The CDR3 DNA follows: TGTGCCATTAGGGACAGCCCAGAAAATCAGCCCCAGCATTTT.

This sequence joins TRBV18 and TRBJ2-2, with TRBD2 identical over 14 bases. CDR3 length: 17 amino acids. V trimming: 1 base; J trimming: 6 bases; junction bases outside the gene matches: 4. Germline V CDR1 and CDR2: KGHSH, LQKENI. CDR3 sequence (DNA): TGTGCCAGCTCACCACGACTAGCGGGGGGGCCGTCCGGGGAGCTGTTTTTT. This sequence encodes CASSPRLAGGPSGELFF.

This clone has only one observation. J is TRBJ1-3 and V is TRBV29-1; D call uncertain. Trimming shortened V by 3 bases and J by 1 base, and 7 bases separated the two germline ends. CDR1 and CDR2 from the germline V gene are SQVTM and ANQGSEA. CDR3 length: 13 residues. The CDR3, as DNA: TGCAGCGTTGATGCGGGGTCTGGAAACACCATATATTTT. Translation: CSVDAGSGNTIYF. The full variable domain, its missing parts supplied by reference TRBV29-1 and TRBJ1-3, is SAVISQKPSRDICQRGTSLTIQCQVDSQVTMMFWYRQQPGQSLTLIATANQGSEATYESGFVIDKFPISRPNLTFSTLTVSNMSPEDSSIYLCSVDAGSGNTIYFGEGSWLTVV.

This chain uses TRBV6-6 with TRBJ2-1; possible D gene TRBD1, 6 bases. This CDR3 contains 15 residues. V lost 7 bases to trimming and J lost 12 bases, with 25 bases between them. Per germline, CDR1 MNHNY and CDR2 SVGAGI (reference sequence). In DNA form, the CDR3 reads TGTGCCAGCAAACAGGGTCTAGGCCACAATGAAGGGCAGTTCTTC. Translating gives CASKQGLGHNEGQFF.

This chain joins TRBV29-1 and TRBJ2-4; no clear D. This CDR3 is built from 13 residues. V shed 4 bases and J shed 1 base, with 8 bases lying between them. The V gene's germline CDR1 is SQVTM and CDR2 ANQGSEA. This CDR3 reads CSVALQAKNIQYF. Written as DNA, the CDR3 is TGCAGCGTTGCCCTCCAGGCCAAAAACATTCAGTACTTC.

This chain uses TRBV3-1 (or the pseudogene TRBV3-2) with TRBJ2-1, with 9 bases that match TRBD2. Germline-derived CDR1 and CDR2 are LGHDT and YNNKEL (reference sequence). The length of the CDR3 is 16 residues. Trimming took 1 base from V and 4 from J; bases not matched to a gene: 5. CDR3 in DNA: TGTGCCAGCAGCCAAGTTCCCCTAGCGGGATACAATGAGCAGTTCTTC. Translated: CASSQVPLAGYNEQFF.

This chain links TRBV23-1 with TRBJ1-1; tentatively, D is TRBD1 (5 bases). TRBV23-1 is annotated as an ORF whose role is uncertain. This CDR3 has 16 residues. V lost 3 bases, J lost 7 bases, and 21 bases lay in between. Written as DNA, the CDR3 is TGCGCCAGCAGTCAGAACTGGTTAGAAAGGGGCGATGAAGCTTTCTTT. Its protein product is CASSQNWLERGDEAFF.

This clone was recorded only once. The sample carries other DNA sequences with the same CDR3. This chain uses TRBV6-2 or TRBV6-3 with TRBJ2-7; TRBD1 matches at 9 bases. CDR3 length: 14 residues. The trim removed 5 bases at V and 2 bases at J, leaving 4 bases unmatched. Germline CDR1 reads MNHEY; CDR2 reads SVGEGT. The CDR3 region is CASSRTGGPYEQYF. The CDR3, as DNA: TGTGCCAGCAGTCGAACAGGGGGCCCCTACGAGCAGTACTTC.

The V and J genes are TRBV27 and TRBJ1-4; D possibly corresponds to TRBD1 (5 bases). The length of the CDR3 is 13 residues. The V end was cut by 5 bases, the J end by 7 bases, with 11 bases between. The germline V gene encodes CDR1 MNHEY and CDR2 SMNVEV (reference sequence). In nucleotides, the CDR3 is TGTGCCAGCAGTCCCCAGGGTCGTGAAAAACTGTTTTTT. Amino acid sequence: CASSPQGREKLFF.

This clone came up many times. The rearrangement joins TRBV6-7 to TRBJ2-7; D might be TRBD1 (7 bases). TRBV6-7 is an ORF; its function is uncertain. The CDR3 covers 14 residues. The germline V and J ends were trimmed by 4 bases and 4 bases, with 14 bases remaining between them. The CDR3 coding sequence is TGTGCCAGCAGTTCCCGACAGGGAGGATACGAGCAGTACGTC. Amino acid sequence: CASSSRQGGYEQYV.

The CDR3 DNA follows: TGTGCCAGCAGTCGTCCGGGGAAAGAGACCCAGTACTTC. Its translation is CASSRPGKETQYF. The rearrangement uses TRBV6-2 or TRBV6-3 and TRBJ2-5; maybe TRBD2 (5 bases). The V and J ends lost 5 bases and 3 bases respectively, with 10 bases between them. This CDR3 is built from 13 residues. From germline, CDR1 is MNHEY and CDR2 SVGEGT.

The chain recombines TRBV18 with TRBJ2-7; 10 bases fit TRBD1. The V gene end was trimmed by 1 base and the J gene end by 6 bases; junction bases not matched to a gene: 6. CDR1 is KGHSH and CDR2 is LQKENI in the germline V gene. The CDR3 consists of 15 residues. This CDR3 is CASSPRPGTGAEQYF. DNA for the CDR3: TGTGCCAGCTCACCACGTCCCGGGACAGGGGCCGAGCAGTACTTC.

V is TRBV6-4 and J is TRBJ2-2, with 9 nucleotides matching TRBD1. This CDR3 contains 16 residues. Trimming cost V 3 bases and J 1 base; bases outside gene matches: 3. CDR1 MRHNA and CDR2 SNTAGT come from the germline V gene. CDR3 sequence reads: CASSERDRVNTGELFF. CDR3 DNA sequence: TGTGCCAGCAGTGAGAGGGACAGGGTGAACACCGGGGAGCTGTTTTTT.

The CDR3 region is CASSLGTLTSNYGYTF. The DNA of the CDR3 is TGTGCCAGCAGCCTTGGGACTCTTACCTCTAACTATGGCTACACCTTC. The rearrangement links TRBV3-1 (or the pseudogene TRBV3-2) to TRBJ1-2; a weak D match, TRBD1 (5 bases). V lost 4 bases and J 0 bases, leaving 15 bases between the germline ends. The germline V gene encodes CDR1 LGHDT and CDR2 YNNKEL (reference sequence). The CDR3 is 16 residues long.

This clone has more than one count but fewer than ten. V and J are TRBV2 and TRBJ2-2, with 7 bases fitting TRBD1. The germline V gene has CDR1 SNHLY and CDR2 FYNNEI. The CDR3 has 14 residues. The J segment lost 3 bases and the V segment lost 5 bases, leaving 3 bases of the junction unmatched. This CDR3 reads CASSMDRYTGELFF. The CDR3 DNA sequence: TGTGCCAGCAGTATGGACAGGTACACCGGGGAGCTGTTTTTT.

The chain recombines TRBV7-9 with TRBJ2-1, with no clear D. CDR3 size: 13 residues. CDR1 is SEHNR, CDR2 FQNEAQ, per germline (reference sequence). V was cut by 1 base and J by 5 bases, with 6 bases left in between. CDR3 protein: CASSLVPDNEQFF. The DNA of the CDR3 is TGTGCCAGCAGCTTAGTCCCCGACAATGAGCAGTTCTTC.

This sequence joins TRBV10-3 and TRBJ1-6; the D is unclear. CDR1 is ENHRY and CDR2 is SYGVKD in the germline V gene. The CDR3 length is 15 residues. V was pared by 5 bases and J by 7 bases, with 15 bases between. In DNA form, the CDR3 reads TGTGCCATCAGTCCCGCAGCCGGAGGGAATTCACCCCTCCACTTT. Residues: CAISPAAGGNSPLHF.

The chain is built from TRBV18 and TRBJ2-4; 11 bases align to TRBD1. The CDR3 runs to 14 residues. Unmatched junction bases numbered 1, after V lost 3 bases and J lost 6 bases. CDR1 KGHSH and CDR2 LQKENI come from the germline V gene. CDR3 in DNA: TGTGCCAGCTCACCCGGGACAGGGGGAAACATTCAGTACTTC. It yields the protein CASSPGTGGNIQYF.

V usage is TRBV5-5 and J usage is TRBJ2-1, with 11 bases lining up with TRBD2. The J segment lost 6 bases and the V segment lost 5 bases, leaving 10 bases of the junction unmatched. Germline V gene lookup returns CDR1 SGHKS and CDR2 YYEKEE (reference sequence). This CDR3 contains 16 residues. This chain's CDR3 is CASSPGTSGRVNEQFF. The CDR3, as DNA: TGTGCCAGCAGTCCCGGAACTAGCGGGAGAGTCAATGAGCAGTTCTTC.

The CDR3 spells CASSHPGTAYEQYF. The CDR3 nucleotides are TGTGCCAGCAGTCACCCGGGGACTGCCTACGAGCAGTACTTC. The V call is TRBV28, the J call TRBJ2-7, with D possibly matching TRBD2 (6 bases). Germline CDR1 is MDHEN and CDR2 is SYDVKM. The CDR3 extends over 14 amino acids. V was pared by 5 bases and J by 2 bases, with 13 bases between.

The chain joins TRBV21-1 to TRBJ1-4; the table assigns TRBD1, which was not confirmed against the DNA. TRBV21-1 is marked as a pseudogene. The CDR3 runs 19 residues. The CDR3 DNA sequence: TGTGCCAGCAGCAAAGGGAAGGGTGTCAGGGGATGGACTAATGAAAAACTGTTTTTT. Amino acid sequence: CASSKGKGVRGWTNEKLFF.

This chain uses TRBV9 with TRBJ2-2, with D perhaps TRBD2 (5 bases). Germline CDR1 SGDLS, CDR2 YYNGEE. The CDR3 contains 14 residues. Trimming left V 5 bases short and J 2 bases short, with 10 bases between. CDR3 region: CASRRAPNTGELFF. CDR3 nucleotides: TGTGCCAGCAGGAGGGCCCCAAACACCGGGGAGCTGTTTTTT.

The chain combines TRBV5-4 with TRBJ2-2, with D possibly TRBD2 on 6 matching bases. Trimming took 4 bases from V and 1 from J, leaving 14 bases between them. Germline V gives CDR1 SGHNT, CDR2 YYREEE (reference sequence). The CDR3 loop spans 16 amino acids. The CDR3 DNA sequence: TGTGCCAGCAGCCCCGAGCCGGGACTGAACACCGGGGAGCTGTTTTTT. Translating it yields CASSPEPGLNTGELFF.

The chain is built from TRBV7-9 and TRBJ2-7; 13 positions match TRBD2. The CDR3 has 16 amino acids. The V and J ends lost 5 bases and 0 bases, in that order; junction bases with no gene match: 4. CDR1 is SEHNR, CDR2 FQNEAQ, per germline (reference sequence). CDR3 sequence (DNA): TGTGCCAGCAGCCCAAGGACTAGCGGGGGCTCCTACGAGCAGTACTTC. It translates to CASSPRTSGGSYEQYF.

The chain joins TRBV12-3 or TRBV12-4 to TRBJ2-7; D is uncertain. Trimming shortened V by 1 base and J by 3 bases, and 7 bases separated the two germline ends. CDR3 length: 13 amino acids. The CDR3 coding sequence is TGTGCCAGCAGTTTAGGCGGCAGCTACGAGCAGTACGTC. It translates to CASSLGGSYEQYV.

This clone appeared once. J is TRBJ1-1 and V is TRBV25-1, with unresolved D. CDR3 length equals 12 residues. Trimming took off 7 bases at V and 11 bases at J, with 17 bases between the two ends. The germline V gene has CDR1 MGHDK and CDR2 SYGVNS. For the CDR3, the DNA is TGTGCCAGCACCGAACTCGGGGTGCCGGCTTTCTTT. Protein sequence: CASTELGVPAFF.